The 11 T cell receptor beta chains listed next were all sequenced from one sample in a study of OX40 agonist ivuxolimab in advanced cancers. TCRdb keeps only in-frame clones here, not all; method: immunoSEQ multiplex PCR. The sample holds tens of thousands of clones, roughly nine tenths seen once. Specimen: CD4+ or CD8+ T cells sorted from blood, collected in a trial of the OX40 agonist ivuxolimab. The receptor set was obtained from an adult with an advanced solid tumor such as melanoma, head and neck, liver or kidney cancer.

V and J are TRBV11-2 and TRBJ2-1, with 9 bases aligning to TRBD2. CDR3 length equals 19 residues. The trim removed 2 bases at V and 0 bases at J, leaving 11 bases unmatched. The germline V gene has CDR1 SGHAT and CDR2 FQNNGV. As DNA, the CDR3 is TGTGCCAGCAGCTTAACGCTAGCGGGACGTCAAATCTCCTACAATGAGCAGTTCTTC. Amino acid sequence: CASSLTLAGRQISYNEQFF.

This sequence joins TRBV2 and TRBJ2-7; D gene ambiguous. Germline V lookup: CDR1 SNHLY, CDR2 FYNNEI. V lost 4 bases, J lost 3 bases, and 13 bases lay in between. This CDR3 spans 14 amino acids. The CDR3 bases are TGTGCCAGCAGTGGGGCCCCCTTGGGCTACGAGCAGTACTTC. Amino acid sequence: CASSGAPLGYEQYF.

This clone was detected once. The chain carries TRBV19 and TRBJ1-1; no reliable D call. This CDR3 has 14 amino acids. CDR1 and CDR2 from the germline V gene are LNHDA and SQIVND (reference sequence). The germline V and J ends were trimmed by 8 bases and 2 bases, with 15 bases remaining between them. CDR3 in amino acids: CASCLSSGNTEAFF. DNA of the CDR3: TGTGCCAGTTGCCTTTCGTCGGGCAACACTGAAGCTTTCTTT.

The rearrangement links TRBV27 to TRBJ2-7; D remains ambiguous. V was pared by 2 bases and J by 2 bases, with 10 bases between. The germline gives CDR1 MNHEY, CDR2 SMNVEV (reference sequence). CDR3 size: 14 residues. CDR3 bases: TGTGCCAGCAGTTTACTCAGTAGACCCTACGAGCAGTACTTC. It codes for CASSLLSRPYEQYF.

CDR3 in amino acids: CSVEGGIQGTGEQYF. The CDR3 region has the DNA TGCAGCGTTGAAGGAGGGATACAGGGTACCGGCGAGCAGTACTTC. The chain uses TRBV29-1 and TRBJ2-7; D is perhaps TRBD1 (6 bases). The germline CDR1 and CDR2 sequences are SQVTM and ANQGSEA. The CDR3 has 15 amino acids. The ends were cut back, 1 base at V and 6 bases at J, with 19 bases in the middle.

The J gene is TRBJ1-5, the V gene TRBV4-3; D not certain. The CDR3 loop spans 13 amino acids. V shed 1 base and J shed 7 bases, with 8 bases lying between them. Germline CDR1 is LGHNA and CDR2 is YSLEER. The CDR3: CASSQGVLQPQHF. The CDR3 nucleotides are TGCGCCAGCAGCCAAGGGGTTCTACAGCCCCAGCATTTT.

J is TRBJ2-1 and V is TRBV2; D may be TRBD1 (6 bases). The CDR3 totals 12 residues. V was trimmed by 6 bases and J by 4 bases, leaving 7 bases between them. Germline V gene sequence: CDR1 SNHLY, CDR2 FYNNEI. The CDR3 DNA follows: TGTGCCAGCAGCGGGACATACAATGAGCAGTTCTTC. Protein sequence: CASSGTYNEQFF.

The V gene is TRBV4-2, the J gene TRBJ1-1; D not certain. V was trimmed by 1 base and J by 1 base, leaving 7 bases between them. Germline V lookup: CDR1 LGHNA, CDR2 YNFKEQ. The CDR3 is 14 amino acids. The CDR3 is CASSQAGRNTEAFF. CDR3 DNA sequence: TGTGCCAGCAGCCAAGCAGGCCGGAACACTGAAGCTTTCTTT.

The chain is built from TRBV7-9 and TRBJ2-5; D is perhaps TRBD2 (5 bases). V was trimmed by 5 bases and J by 2 bases, leaving 9 bases between them. CDR1 is SEHNR and CDR2 is FQNEAQ in the germline V gene (reference sequence). CDR3 length: 13 residues. The CDR3 protein is CASSPVAQETQYF. CDR3 nucleotide sequence: TGTGCCAGCAGCCCGGTAGCGCAAGAGACCCAGTACTTC. The whole variable domain, filled in from reference TRBV7-9 and TRBJ2-5, reads DTGVSQNPRHKITKRGQNVTFRCDPISEHNRLYWYRQTLGQGPEFLTYFQNEAQLEKSRLLSDRFSAERPKGSFSTLEIQRTEQGDSAMYLCASSPVAQETQYFGPGTRLLVL.

This rearrangement joins TRBV15 to TRBJ2-1, with 7 nucleotides matching TRBD2. Germline CDR1 is LNHNV and CDR2 is YYDKDF (reference sequence). The CDR3 extends over 16 amino acids. With V trimmed by 1 base and J by 2 bases, 5 bases remained unmatched. The DNA for the CDR3 is TGTGCCACCAGCAGAGTGACTAGCAGCCCCTACAATGAGCAGTTCTTC. Residues: CATSRVTSSPYNEQFF.

The gene calls are TRBV19 and TRBJ1-5; D is undetermined. CDR3 length equals 14 residues. Per germline, CDR1 LNHDA and CDR2 SQIVND (reference sequence). The CDR3 DNA reads as TGTGCTGCGGGAGGAGAATATAGCAATCAGCCCCAGCATTTT. As protein: CAAGGEYSNQPQHF.